This TCR beta chain is drawn from a study of preoperative IRX-2 immunotherapy in early breast cancer (dated by TCRdb to about 2019). Details on this clone: The antigen it binds to is not known. Per-base qualities were not stored, and no clone one base away is much larger.

The method behind the library was the immunoSEQ multiplex PCR assay. The source is immuneACCESS, and TCRdb retained only in-frame sequences with V and J called. Part of the clones is not carried over; for the studies checked, unresolved V genes explain less than half of this, and the remainder is unexplained. This sample is represented by approximately 100,000 clones; approximately 90% of them were singletons. The ten top clones hold roughly 2% of the sample. Sequences SQVTM (CDR1) and ANQGSEA (CDR2) are obtained from the germline V gene. The CDR3 starts with the cysteine, ends with the phenylalanine, and has 14 residues. Just CDR3 DNA is preserved here, 42 bases in frame from base 1. Relative to germline, V is 3 bases shorter and J is 3 bases shorter, with 14 bases between their ends. What the treatment or condition label conveys for this sample: preoperative locoregional IRX-2 cytokine immunotherapy. The samples were obtained from a phase Ib study in which preoperative, locoregional IRX-2 cytokine immunotherapy intended to prime immune responses was tested. Patients with early-stage breast cancer who were given IRX-2 before surgery served as donors.

The receptor chain draws on TRBV29-1 and TRBJ2-5; perhaps TRBD2 is the D gene, with 5 bases matching. The starting material was tumor tissue, obtained after IRX-2 immunotherapy. The receptor comes from a human donor with breast cancer. In nucleotide form, the sequence is TGCAGCGTTGACGTTCCGAGGGCTAAAGAGACCCAGTACTTC. Translated, it gives CSVDVPRAKETQYF.